These 15 T cell receptor beta chains originate from one sample sequenced in a study of blood T cell repertoires in COVID-19. Here immunoSEQ multiplex PCR was the method, and the copy in TCRdb shows in-frame clones only, minus some. The table includes around 11,000 clones, roughly 76% detected once. The specimen sequenced was peripheral blood. These receptors came from a man in his 70s with active COVID-19.

This clone turned up a few times. This CDR3 is CASSIQMNTEAFF. CDR3 coding DNA: TGTGCCAGTAGTATACAGATGAACACTGAAGCTTTCTTT. This rearrangement joins TRBV19 to TRBJ1-1; D call uncertain. Germline V CDR1 and CDR2: LNHDA, SQIVND (reference sequence). The CDR3 covers 13 residues. Trimming stripped 2 bases from V and 0 bases from J, with 4 bases between.

The V gene is TRBV7-9, the J gene TRBJ1-4; 9 nucleotides agree with TRBD1. Trimming at V came to 5 bases and at J to 7 bases, leaving 11 bases not matched to a gene. This CDR3 contains 16 residues. CDR1 and CDR2 from the germline V gene are SEHNR and FQNEAQ (reference sequence). CDR3 nucleotide sequence: TGTGCCAGCAGCCCCCAAGGACAGGGGATAGGTGAAAAACTGTTTTTT. As protein: CASSPQGQGIGEKLFF.

This sequence joins TRBV18 and TRBJ2-5; D not resolved. CDR3 length: 13 residues. Trimming shortened V by 2 bases and J by 4 bases, and 8 bases separated the two germline ends. Germline V CDR1 and CDR2: KGHSH, LQKENI. In DNA form, the CDR3 reads TGTGCCAGCTCACCAGCGATAAGAGAGACCCAGTACTTC. Its translation: CASSPAIRETQYF.

The gene calls are TRBV9 and TRBJ2-1; 10 bases are shared with TRBD1. CDR3 size: 15 residues. V lost 4 bases, J lost 4 bases, and 5 bases stayed unmatched. The V gene's germline CDR1 is SGDLS and CDR2 YYNGEE. In DNA, the CDR3 is TGTGCCAGCAGCATGGGACAGGGGATTTACAATGAGCAGTTCTTC. The encoded protein is CASSMGQGIYNEQFF. The entire variable domain, with the rest obtained from reference TRBV9 and TRBJ2-1, is as follows: DSGVTQTPKHLITATGQRVTLRCSPRSGDLSVYWYQQSLDQGLQFLIQYYNGEERAKGNILERFSAQQFPDLHSELNLSSLELGDSALYFCASSMGQGIYNEQFFGPGTRLTVL.

This chain links TRBV2 with TRBJ2-3; TRBD1 agrees at 7 bases. This CDR3 spans 15 amino acids. Germline CDR1 is SNHLY and CDR2 is FYNNEI. V shed 7 bases, J shed 1 base, and the junction held 8 bases outside the gene matches. Here the CDR3 DNA reads TGTGCCAGCAACAAGAGGGGGCTTGGCACAGATACGCAGTATTTT. Protein: CASNKRGLGTDTQYF.

A few counts support this clone. The chain is built from TRBV6-5 and TRBJ2-1; 12 positions agree with TRBD1. Germline lookup yields CDR1 MNHEY and CDR2 SVGAGI. Trimming took 4 bases from V and 7 from J; bases not matched to a gene: 8. The CDR3 loop spans 16 amino acids. Here the CDR3 DNA reads TGTGCCAGCAGTTCGTACCCGGGACAGGGGGCGAATGAGCAGTTCTTC. Protein: CASSSYPGQGANEQFF.

V usage is TRBV7-8 and J usage is TRBJ2-7, with a tentative D call TRBD2 (6 bases). CDR3 length: 14 amino acids. V shed 11 bases and J shed 7 bases, with 24 bases lying between them. Germline-derived CDR1 and CDR2 are SGHVS and FQNEAQ. CDR3 sequence: CACSPGSGSWEQYF. The CDR3, as DNA: TGTGCCTGTAGTCCGGGAAGCGGGTCGTGGGAGCAGTACTTC.

This chain connects TRBV4-1 to TRBJ1-6; D may be TRBD1 (5 bases). CDR1 and CDR2 (germline): MGHRA, YSYEKL. The CDR3 has 17 amino acids. V was pared by 4 bases and J by 4 bases, with 17 bases between. The CDR3 bases are TGCGCCAGCAGCCCCTTCGGTCAGGGCCAGTATAATTCACCCCTCCACTTT. Protein sequence: CASSPFGQGQYNSPLHF.

This clone has only one observation. The chain carries TRBV7-2 and TRBJ1-1; 12 bases line up with TRBD1. This CDR3 is 17 amino acids long. Germline V gene lookup returns CDR1 SGHTA and CDR2 FQGNSA. J gave up 2 bases and V 6 bases, and 10 bases lay outside the gene matches. The CDR3 sequence is CASRNPGTGGRNTEAFF. The DNA for the CDR3 is TGTGCCAGCAGGAACCCCGGGACAGGGGGCAGAAACACTGAAGCTTTCTTT.

This clone appeared a few times. V usage is TRBV12-5 and J usage is TRBJ2-2, with D unresolved. V lost 6 bases and J lost 5, with 13 bases in between. The germline V gene encodes CDR1 LGHNT and CDR2 FRNRAP. This CDR3 spans 14 amino acids. CDR3 DNA sequence: TGTGCTAGTGGCCCCGTTTTGAGTACCGGGGAGCTGTTTTTT. Protein: CASGPVLSTGELFF.

CDR3 protein: CATSAASYEQYF. DNA of the CDR3: TGTGCCACCTCTGCCGCGTCCTACGAGCAGTACTTC. The rearrangement joins TRBV6-5 to TRBJ2-7, with no clear D. Germline assignment: CDR1 MNHEY and CDR2 SVGAGI. The CDR3 contains 12 residues. V shed 10 bases and J shed 1 base, with 11 bases lying between them.

CDR3 region: CASSPGQGSYEQYF. CDR3 nucleotides: TGCGCCAGCAGCCCCGGACAGGGGAGCTACGAGCAGTACTTC. The chain carries TRBV5-1 and TRBJ2-7; 9 positions match TRBD1. Germline values: CDR1 SGHRS, CDR2 YFSETQ. This CDR3 is built from 14 residues. V shed 4 bases, J shed 3 bases, and the junction held 5 bases outside the gene matches.

The chain carries TRBV9 and TRBJ1-2; D gene ambiguous. The V end lost 3 bases, the J end lost 4 bases, and 10 bases lay between the germline ends. This CDR3 is built from 13 residues. Germline values: CDR1 SGDLS, CDR2 YYNGEE. Written as DNA, the CDR3 is TGTGCCAGCAGCGAGGGAGAGCTCTATGGCTACACCTTC. Protein sequence: CASSEGELYGYTF.

By sample share, this clone is medium-sized. The chain combines TRBV13 with TRBJ1-4, with 9 bases lining up with TRBD1. The J segment lost 10 bases and the V segment lost 0 bases, leaving 3 bases of the junction unmatched. Germline CDR1 PRHDT, CDR2 FYEKMQ (reference sequence). There are 14 residues in the CDR3. In DNA form, the CDR3 reads TGTGCCAGCAGCTTAGGCTCGGACAGGGGAAAACTGTTTTTT. This translates into CASSLGSDRGKLFF.

This chain links TRBV2 with TRBJ2-1; TRBD1 aligns across 10 bases. This CDR3 region has 15 residues. V dropped 4 bases and J dropped 0; count of bases not matched to a gene: 0. The germline V gene encodes CDR1 SNHLY and CDR2 FYNNEI. DNA of the CDR3: TGTGCCAGCAGTGGGGACAGGGGCTCCTACAATGAGCAGTTCTTC. This encodes CASSGDRGSYNEQFF.